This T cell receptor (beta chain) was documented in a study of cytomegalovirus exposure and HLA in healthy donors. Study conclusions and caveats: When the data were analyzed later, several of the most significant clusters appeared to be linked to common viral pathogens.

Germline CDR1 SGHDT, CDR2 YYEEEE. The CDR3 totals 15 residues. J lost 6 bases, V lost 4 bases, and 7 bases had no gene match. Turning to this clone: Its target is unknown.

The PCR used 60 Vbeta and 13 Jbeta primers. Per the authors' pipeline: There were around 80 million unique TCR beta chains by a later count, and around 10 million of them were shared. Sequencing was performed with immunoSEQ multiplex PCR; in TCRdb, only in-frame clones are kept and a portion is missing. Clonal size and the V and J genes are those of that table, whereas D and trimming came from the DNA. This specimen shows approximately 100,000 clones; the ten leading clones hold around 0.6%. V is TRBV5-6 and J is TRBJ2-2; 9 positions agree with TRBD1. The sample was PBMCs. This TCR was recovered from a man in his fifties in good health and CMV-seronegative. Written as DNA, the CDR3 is TGTGCCAGCAGCCCCATGACAGGGGGGGCCGGGGAGCTGTTTTTT. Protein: CASSPMTGGAGELFF.